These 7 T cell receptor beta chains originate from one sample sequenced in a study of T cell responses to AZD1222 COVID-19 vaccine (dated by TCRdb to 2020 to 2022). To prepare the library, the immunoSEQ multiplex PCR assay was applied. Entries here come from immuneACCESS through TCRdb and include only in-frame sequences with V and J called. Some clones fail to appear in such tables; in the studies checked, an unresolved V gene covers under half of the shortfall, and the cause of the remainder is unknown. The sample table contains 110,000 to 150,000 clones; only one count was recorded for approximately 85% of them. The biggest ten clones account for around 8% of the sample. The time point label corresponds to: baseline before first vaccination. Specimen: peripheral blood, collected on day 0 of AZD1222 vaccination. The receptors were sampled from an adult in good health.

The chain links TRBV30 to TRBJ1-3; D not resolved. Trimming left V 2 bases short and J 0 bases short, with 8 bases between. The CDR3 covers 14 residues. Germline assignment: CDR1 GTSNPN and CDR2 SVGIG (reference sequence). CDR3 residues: CAWSFGSSGNTIYF. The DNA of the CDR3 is TGTGCCTGGAGTTTCGGTTCCTCTGGAAACACCATATATTTT.

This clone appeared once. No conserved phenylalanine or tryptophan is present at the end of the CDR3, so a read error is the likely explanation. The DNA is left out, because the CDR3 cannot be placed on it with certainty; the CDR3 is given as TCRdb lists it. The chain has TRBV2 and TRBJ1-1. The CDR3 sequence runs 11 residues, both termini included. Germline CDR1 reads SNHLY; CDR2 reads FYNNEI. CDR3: CASSEVDAPES.

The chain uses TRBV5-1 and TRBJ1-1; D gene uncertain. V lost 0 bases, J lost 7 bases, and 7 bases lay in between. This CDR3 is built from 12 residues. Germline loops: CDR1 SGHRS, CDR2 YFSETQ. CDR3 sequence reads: CASSLEDGEAFF. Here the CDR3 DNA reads TGCGCCAGCAGCTTGGAGGATGGTGAAGCTTTCTTT. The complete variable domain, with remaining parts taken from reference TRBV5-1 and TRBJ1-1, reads KAGVTQTPRYLIKTRGQQVTLSCSPISGHRSVSWYQQTPGQGLQFLFEYFSETQRNKGNFPGRFSGRQFSNSRSEMNVSTLELGDSALYLCASSLEDGEAFFGQGTRLTVV.

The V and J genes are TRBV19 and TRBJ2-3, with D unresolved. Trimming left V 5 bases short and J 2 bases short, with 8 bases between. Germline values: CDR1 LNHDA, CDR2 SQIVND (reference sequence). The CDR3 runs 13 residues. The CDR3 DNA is TGTGCCAGTAGTTTTCAGGTCACAGATACGCAGTATTTT. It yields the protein CASSFQVTDTQYF.

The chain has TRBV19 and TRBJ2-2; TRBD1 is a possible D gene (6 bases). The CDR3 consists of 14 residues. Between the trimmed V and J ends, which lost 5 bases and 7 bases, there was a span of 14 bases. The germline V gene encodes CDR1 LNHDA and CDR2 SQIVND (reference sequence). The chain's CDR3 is CASSSPGEVGELFF. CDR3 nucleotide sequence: TGTGCCAGTAGTTCCCCAGGGGAAGTCGGGGAGCTGTTTTTT.

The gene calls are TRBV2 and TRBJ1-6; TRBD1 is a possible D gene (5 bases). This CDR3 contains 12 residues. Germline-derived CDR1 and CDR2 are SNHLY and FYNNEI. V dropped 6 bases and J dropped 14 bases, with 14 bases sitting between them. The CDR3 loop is CASREGPTALHF. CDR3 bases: TGTGCCAGCAGGGAGGGACCGACGGCCCTCCACTTT. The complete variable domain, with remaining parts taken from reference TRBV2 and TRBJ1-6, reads EPEVTQTPSHQVTQMGQEVILRCVPISNHLYFYWYRQILGQKVEFLVSFYNNEISEKSEIFDDQFSVERPDGSNFTLKIRSTKLEDSAMYFCASREGPTALHFGNGTRLTVT.

The DNA of the CDR3 is TGTGCCAGCAGCAGCGGGGGGGCCCAAGAGACCCAGTACTTC. This sequence encodes CASSSGGAQETQYF. V gene TRBV5-4 combines with J gene TRBJ2-5; TRBD2 matches 10 bases. CDR1 and CDR2 (germline): SGHNT, YYREEE (reference sequence). The J segment lost 1 base and the V segment lost 4 bases, leaving 1 base of the junction unmatched. The CDR3 spans 14 residues. Full variable domain (rest looked up from reference TRBV5-4 and TRBJ2-5): ETGVTQSPTHLIKTRGQQVTLRCSSQSGHNTVSWYQQALGQGPQFIFQYYREEENGRGNFPPRFSGLQFPNYSSELNVNALELDDSALYLCASSSGGAQETQYFGPGTRLLVL.